This T cell receptor beta chain was recovered during a study of T and B cells in COVID-19 patients. Looking at the study overall: Critical illness requiring mechanical ventilation or extracorporeal membrane oxygenation affected about 60% of the roughly 20 active-infection patients.

Each TRB amplification used roughly 220-550 ng of genomic DNA from blood. The CDR3 consists of 16 residues. Looked up from germline, CDR1 is LNHDA and CDR2 is SQIVND (reference sequence). V lost 5 bases to trimming and J lost 0 bases; unmatched junction nucleotides: 6. The study, taken as a whole, reports: Few blood samples existed from mildly ill patients during symptoms or early in severe cases.

Multiplex PCR with BIOMED2 TRB-A/B primer pools amplified TRB rearrangements. MiXCR, run by TCRdb on the multiplex PCR reads, gives a single entry per CDR3 protein. This sample carries approximately 4,000 distinct CDR3 sequences, around 20% of them seen once, and the ten largest clones take around 23%. This clonotype rates as medium-sized. The antigen remains unidentified. The sequenced sample consisted of blood. The TCR comes from a human donor with active COVID-19. The J gene is TRBJ1-3, the V gene TRBV19; 8 bases fit TRBD1. The CDR3 nucleotides are TGTGCCAGTAGTCTCGGACAGGGCTACTCTGGAAACACCATATATTTT. Translation: CASSLGQGYSGNTIYF.